The clone carrying this T cell receptor beta chain showed up just a few times. Antigen specificity is unknown. Here immunoSEQ multiplex PCR was the method, and the copy in TCRdb shows in-frame clones only, minus some. This table holds around 100,000 clones, approximately 80% found once. The record originates from a study of radiation and T cells in renal cell carcinoma. Whole-study results and caveats: Top tumor clonotypes rose in blood 2 weeks post-radiation, then contracted.

This sample's time point: blood 4 weeks post-SBRT, at nephrectomy. This sample's treatment: 15 Gy SBRT to primary tumor, nephrectomy 4 weeks later. After SBRT, blood was collected at 2 and 4 weeks, plus baseline. This renal cell carcinoma was of the clear cell type. This TCR came from a man in his sixties with renal cell carcinoma. The sample consisted of blood, taken from a patient whose treatment included radiotherapy and nephrectomy.

The CDR3 region has the DNA TGTGCCACCTCGTCGACGTCCTACGAGCAGTACTTC. Its protein is CATSSTSYEQYF. The genes are TRBV28 and TRBJ2-7, with D unresolved. V lost 10 bases to trimming and J lost 1 base, with 11 bases between them. The CDR3 covers 12 residues. CDR1 and CDR2 from the germline V gene are MDHEN and SYDVKM.